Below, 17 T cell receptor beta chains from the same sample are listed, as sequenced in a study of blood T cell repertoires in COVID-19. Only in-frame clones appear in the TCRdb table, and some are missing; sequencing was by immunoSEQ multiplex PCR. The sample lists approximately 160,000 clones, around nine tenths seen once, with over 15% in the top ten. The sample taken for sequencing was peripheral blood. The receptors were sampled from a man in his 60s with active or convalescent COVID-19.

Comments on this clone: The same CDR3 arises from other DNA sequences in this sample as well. In DNA, the CDR3 is TGTGCCAGCAGCCAACAGGGTTCCACTGAAGCTTTCTTT. Translated: CASSQQGSTEAFF. The gene calls are TRBV3-1 (or the pseudogene TRBV3-2) and TRBJ1-1; D might be TRBD1 (5 bases). Germline V CDR1 and CDR2: LGHDT, YNNKEL (reference sequence). There are 13 residues in the CDR3. V lost 2 bases, J lost 4 bases, and 8 bases lay in between.

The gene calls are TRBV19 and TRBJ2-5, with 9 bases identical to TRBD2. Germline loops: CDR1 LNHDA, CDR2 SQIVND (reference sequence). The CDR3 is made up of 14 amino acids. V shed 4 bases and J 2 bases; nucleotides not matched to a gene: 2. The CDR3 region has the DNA TGTGCCAGTAGTAGTACTAGCGGGCAAGAGACCCAGTACTTC. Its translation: CASSSTSGQETQYF. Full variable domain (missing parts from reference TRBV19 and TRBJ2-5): DGGITQSPKYLFRKEGQNVTLSCEQNLNHDAMYWYRQDPGQGLRLIYYSQIVNDFQKGDIAEGYSVSREKKESFPLTVTSAQKNPTAFYLCASSSTSGQETQYFGPGTRLLVL.

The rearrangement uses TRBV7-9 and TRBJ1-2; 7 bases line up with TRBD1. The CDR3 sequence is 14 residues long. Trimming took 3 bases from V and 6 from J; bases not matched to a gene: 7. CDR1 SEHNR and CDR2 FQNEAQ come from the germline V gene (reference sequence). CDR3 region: CASSFFEQGNGYTF. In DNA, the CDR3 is TGTGCCAGCAGCTTTTTCGAACAGGGGAATGGCTACACCTTC.

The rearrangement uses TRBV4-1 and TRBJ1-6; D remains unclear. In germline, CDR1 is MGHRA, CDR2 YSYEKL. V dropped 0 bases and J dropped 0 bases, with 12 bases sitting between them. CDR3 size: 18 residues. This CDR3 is CASSQDATPSSYNSPLHF. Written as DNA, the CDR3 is TGCGCCAGCAGCCAAGATGCGACACCAAGCTCCTATAATTCACCCCTCCACTTT.

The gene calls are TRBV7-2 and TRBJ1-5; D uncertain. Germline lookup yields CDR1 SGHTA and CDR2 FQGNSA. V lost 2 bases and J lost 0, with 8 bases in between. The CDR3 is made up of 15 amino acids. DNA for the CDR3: TGTGCCAGCAGCTTAATCTTAAATAGCAATCAGCCCCAGCATTTT. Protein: CASSLILNSNQPQHF.

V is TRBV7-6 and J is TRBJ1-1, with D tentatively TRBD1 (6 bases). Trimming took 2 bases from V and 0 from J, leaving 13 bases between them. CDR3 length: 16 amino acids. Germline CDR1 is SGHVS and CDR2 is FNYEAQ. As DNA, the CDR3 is TGTGCCAGCAGCTTAATAGGGACACCCATGAACACTGAAGCTTTCTTT. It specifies CASSLIGTPMNTEAFF.

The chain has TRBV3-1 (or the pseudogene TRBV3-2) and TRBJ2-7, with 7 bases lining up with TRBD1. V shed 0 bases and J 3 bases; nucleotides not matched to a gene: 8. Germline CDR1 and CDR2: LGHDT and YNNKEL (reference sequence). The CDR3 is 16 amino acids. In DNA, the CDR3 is TGTGCCAGCAGCCAAGATGGTAGAGGGGGCGGCTACGAGCAGTACTTC. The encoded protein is CASSQDGRGGGYEQYF.

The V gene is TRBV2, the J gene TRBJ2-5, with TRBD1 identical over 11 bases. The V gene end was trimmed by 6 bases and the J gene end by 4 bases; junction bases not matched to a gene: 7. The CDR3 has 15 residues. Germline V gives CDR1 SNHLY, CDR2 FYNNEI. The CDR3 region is CASRKRDRGRETQYF. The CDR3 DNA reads TGTGCCAGCAGGAAGAGGGACAGGGGGAGAGAGACCCAGTACTTC.

The CDR3 nucleotides read TGTGCCAGCAGTAGTACAGGGGGTAGCAATCAGCCCCAGCATTTT. It codes for CASSSTGGSNQPQHF. The J gene is TRBJ1-5, the V gene TRBV6-5; 8 nucleotides align to TRBD1. Unmatched junction bases numbered 3, after V lost 5 bases and J lost 0 bases. CDR3 length: 15 amino acids. Germline CDR1 reads MNHEY; CDR2 reads SVGAGI.

As DNA, the CDR3 is TGTGCCAGCAGCCCTGGCTTTTGGGACAGGGCAGGGAATTCACCCCTCCACTTT. Its translation: CASSPGFWDRAGNSPLHF. This chain connects TRBV7-9 to TRBJ1-6; the match to TRBD1 covers 9 bases. The CDR3 covers 18 residues. The J segment lost 7 bases and the V segment lost 5 bases, leaving 15 bases of the junction unmatched. CDR1 and CDR2 from the germline V gene are SEHNR and FQNEAQ (reference sequence).

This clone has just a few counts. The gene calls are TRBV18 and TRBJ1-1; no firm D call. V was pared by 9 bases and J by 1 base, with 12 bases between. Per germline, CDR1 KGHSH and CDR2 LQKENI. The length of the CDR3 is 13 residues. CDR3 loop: CASRQQENTEAFF. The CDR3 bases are TGTGCCAGTCGACAACAAGAGAACACTGAAGCTTTCTTT.

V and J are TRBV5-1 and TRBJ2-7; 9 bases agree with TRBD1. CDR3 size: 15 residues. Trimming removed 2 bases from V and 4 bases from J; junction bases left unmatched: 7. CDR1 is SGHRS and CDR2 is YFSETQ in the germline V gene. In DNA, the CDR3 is TGCGCCAGCAGCTTAAGGGACAGGGTAGCTTACGAGCAGTACTTC. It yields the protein CASSLRDRVAYEQYF.

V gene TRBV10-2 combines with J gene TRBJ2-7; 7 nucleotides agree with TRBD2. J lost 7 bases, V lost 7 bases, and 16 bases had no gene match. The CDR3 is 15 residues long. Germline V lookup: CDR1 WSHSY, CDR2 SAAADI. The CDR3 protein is CASIPAGFSPDEQYF. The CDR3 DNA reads TGCGCCAGCATCCCAGCGGGATTTTCCCCTGATGAGCAGTACTTC.

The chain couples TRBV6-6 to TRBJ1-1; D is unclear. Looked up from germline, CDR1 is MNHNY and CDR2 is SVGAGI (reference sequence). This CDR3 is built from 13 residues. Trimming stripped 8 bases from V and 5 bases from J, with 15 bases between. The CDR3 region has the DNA TGTGCCAGCCTCTTGGGTTCGGGTACTGAAGCTTTCTTT. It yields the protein CASLLGSGTEAFF.

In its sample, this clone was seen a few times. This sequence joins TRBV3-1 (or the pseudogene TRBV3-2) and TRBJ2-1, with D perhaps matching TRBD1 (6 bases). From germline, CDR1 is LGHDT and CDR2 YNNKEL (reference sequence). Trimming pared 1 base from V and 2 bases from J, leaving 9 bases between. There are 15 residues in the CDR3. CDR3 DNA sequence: TGTGCCAGCAGCCAAGTGGGGGCGCCCTACAATGAGCAGTTCTTC. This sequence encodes CASSQVGAPYNEQFF.

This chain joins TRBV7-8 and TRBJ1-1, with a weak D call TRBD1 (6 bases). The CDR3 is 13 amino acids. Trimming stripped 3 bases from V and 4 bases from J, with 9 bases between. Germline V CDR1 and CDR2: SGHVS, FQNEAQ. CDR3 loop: CASSLGAPTEAFF. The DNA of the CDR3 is TGTGCCAGCAGCTTGGGGGCGCCCACTGAAGCTTTCTTT.

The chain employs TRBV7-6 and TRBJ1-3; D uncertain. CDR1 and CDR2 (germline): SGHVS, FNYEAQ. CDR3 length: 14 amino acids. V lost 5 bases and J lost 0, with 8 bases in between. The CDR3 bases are TGTGCCAGCAGCCCAGCGAGCTCTGGAAACACCATATATTTT. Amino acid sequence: CASSPASSGNTIYF. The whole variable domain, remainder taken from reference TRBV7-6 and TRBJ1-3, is GAGVSQSPRYKVTKRGQDVALRCDPISGHVSLYWYRQALGQGPEFLTYFNYEAQQDKSGLPNDRFSAERPEGSISTLTIQRTEQRDSAMYRCASSPASSGNTIYFGEGSWLTVV.